This section outlines one T cell receptor beta chain sequence together with its context. The antigen remains undetermined. The data stem from a study of T cell responses to AZD1222 COVID-19 vaccine. Study-level points and caveats: The study identified only six AZD1222 recipients as seropositive at baseline.

Produced via immunoSEQ multiplex PCR; TCRdb's table is partial and in-frame only. The repertoire holds fewer than 150,000 clones, with 92% as singletons. Germline lookup yields CDR1 MGHRA and CDR2 YSYEKL. Between the trimmed V and J ends, which lost 1 base and 2 bases, there was a span of 15 bases. CDR3 length: 17 amino acids. The chain links TRBV4-1 to TRBJ2-1, with a weak D call TRBD1 (5 bases). The source is an adult who received the AZD1222 COVID-19 vaccine. Here the sequenced sample was peripheral blood, taken 28 days after the second AZD1222 dose. CDR3 residues: CASSQVGTQGPYNEQFF. CDR3 bases: TGCGCCAGCAGCCAAGTTGGTACCCAGGGCCCCTACAATGAGCAGTTCTTC.